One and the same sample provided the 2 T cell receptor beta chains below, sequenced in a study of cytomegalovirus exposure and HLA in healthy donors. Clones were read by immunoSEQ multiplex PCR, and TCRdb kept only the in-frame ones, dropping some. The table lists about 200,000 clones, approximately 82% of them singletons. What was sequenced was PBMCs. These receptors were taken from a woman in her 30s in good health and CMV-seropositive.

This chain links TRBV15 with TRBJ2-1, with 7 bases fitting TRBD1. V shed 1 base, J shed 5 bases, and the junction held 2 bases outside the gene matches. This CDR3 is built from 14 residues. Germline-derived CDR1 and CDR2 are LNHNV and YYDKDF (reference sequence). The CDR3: CATSRGTGDNEQFF. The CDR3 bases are TGTGCCACCAGCAGAGGGACAGGAGACAATGAGCAGTTCTTC.

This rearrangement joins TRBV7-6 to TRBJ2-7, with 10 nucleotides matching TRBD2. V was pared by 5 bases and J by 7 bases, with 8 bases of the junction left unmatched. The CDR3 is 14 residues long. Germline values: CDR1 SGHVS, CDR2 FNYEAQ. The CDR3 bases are TGTGCCAGCAGCCCCATAGCGGGAGGTCGTGAGCAGTACTTC. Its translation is CASSPIAGGREQYF.